The TCR beta chain under discussion was sequenced for a study of OX40 agonist ivuxolimab in advanced cancers. Study overall: The drug used for patients, ivuxolimab, was an agonistic anti-OX40 (CD134) antibody.

This clone has a single count. Assay used: immunoSEQ multiplex PCR; TCRdb lists only in-frame clones, some missing. The repertoire includes some 22,000 clones, roughly 71% of them detected once, and about 2% sits in the top ten. V was trimmed by 4 bases and J by 0 bases, leaving 20 bases between them. The CDR3 covers 19 residues. CDR1 SGHRS and CDR2 YFSETQ come from the germline V gene. The chain carries TRBV5-1 and TRBJ1-6; D not resolved. The origin of this receptor is an adult with an advanced solid tumor such as melanoma, head and neck, liver or kidney cancer. This specimen consisted of CD4+ or CD8+ T cells sorted from blood, obtained in a trial of the OX40 agonist ivuxolimab. This chain's CDR3 is CASSPSGSSRSSYNSPLHF. As DNA, the CDR3 is TGCGCCAGCAGCCCCTCGGGCTCCAGCAGGAGCTCCTATAATTCACCCCTCCACTTT.